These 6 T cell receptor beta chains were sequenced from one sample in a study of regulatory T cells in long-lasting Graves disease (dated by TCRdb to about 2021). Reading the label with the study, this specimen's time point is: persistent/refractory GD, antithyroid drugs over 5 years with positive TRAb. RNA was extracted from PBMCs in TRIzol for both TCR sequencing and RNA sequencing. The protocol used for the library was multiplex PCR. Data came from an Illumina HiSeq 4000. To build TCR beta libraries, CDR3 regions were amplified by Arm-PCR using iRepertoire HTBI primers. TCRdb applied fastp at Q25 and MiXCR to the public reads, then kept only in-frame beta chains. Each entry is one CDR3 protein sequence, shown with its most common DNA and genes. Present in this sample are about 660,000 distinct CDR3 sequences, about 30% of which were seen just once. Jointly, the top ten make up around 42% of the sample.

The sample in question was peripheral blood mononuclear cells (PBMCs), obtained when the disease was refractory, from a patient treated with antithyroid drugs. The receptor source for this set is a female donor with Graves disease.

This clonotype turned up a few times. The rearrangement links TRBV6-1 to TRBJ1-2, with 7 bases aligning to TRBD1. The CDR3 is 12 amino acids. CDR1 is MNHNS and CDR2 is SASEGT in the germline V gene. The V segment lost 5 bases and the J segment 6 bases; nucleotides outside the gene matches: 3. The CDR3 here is CASSTTGNGYTF. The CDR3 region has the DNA TGTGCCAGCAGTACGACAGGGAATGGCTACACCTTC.

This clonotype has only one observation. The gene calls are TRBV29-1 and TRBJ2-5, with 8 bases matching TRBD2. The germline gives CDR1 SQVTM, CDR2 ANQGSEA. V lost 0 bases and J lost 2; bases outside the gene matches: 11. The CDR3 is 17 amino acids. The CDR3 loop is CSVEDNLGSGGQETQYF. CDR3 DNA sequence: TGCAGCGTTGAAGACAATCTTGGGAGCGGGGGTCAAGAGACCCAGTACTTC.

In DNA, the CDR3 is TGTGCCAGCAGAAAACCTACTGAAGCTTTCTTT. Translating gives CASRKPTEAFF. V is TRBV6-1 and J is TRBJ1-1; D remains unclear. V was trimmed by 6 bases and J by 5 bases, leaving 7 bases between them. Germline assignment: CDR1 MNHNS and CDR2 SASEGT. This CDR3 comprises 11 residues.

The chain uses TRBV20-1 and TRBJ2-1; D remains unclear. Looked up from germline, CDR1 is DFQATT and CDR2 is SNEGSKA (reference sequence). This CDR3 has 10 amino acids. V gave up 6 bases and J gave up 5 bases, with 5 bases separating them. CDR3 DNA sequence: TGCAGTGCCTTAAACAATGAGCAGTTCTTC. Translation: CSALNNEQFF.

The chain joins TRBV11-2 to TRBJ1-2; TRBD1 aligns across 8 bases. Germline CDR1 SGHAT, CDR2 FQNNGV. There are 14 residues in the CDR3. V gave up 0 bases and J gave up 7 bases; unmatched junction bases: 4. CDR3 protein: CASSLETGGRGYTF. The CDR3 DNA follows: TGTGCCAGCAGCTTAGAAACAGGGGGACGTGGCTACACCTTC.

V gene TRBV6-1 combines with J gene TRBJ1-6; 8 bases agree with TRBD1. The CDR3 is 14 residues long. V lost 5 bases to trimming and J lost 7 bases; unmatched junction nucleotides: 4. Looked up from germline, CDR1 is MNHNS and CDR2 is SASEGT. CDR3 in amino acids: CASSQQGVNSPLHF. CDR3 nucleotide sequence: TGTGCCAGCAGTCAACAGGGGGTGAATTCACCCCTCCACTTT.